A single sample is the source of the 19 T cell receptor beta chains below, sequenced in a study of blood T cell repertoires in COVID-19. Method: immunoSEQ multiplex PCR; TCRdb's copy keeps in-frame clones and lacks some. The table shows 40,000 or so clones, with over 60% occurring only once. The specimen was peripheral blood. The receptors come from a woman between 70 and 85 years old with acute or convalescent COVID-19.

This chain joins TRBV3-1 (or the pseudogene TRBV3-2) and TRBJ2-7; perhaps TRBD1 as D (5 bases). CDR3 length equals 14 residues. Germline CDR1 reads LGHDT; CDR2 reads YNNKEL (reference sequence). The V gene lost 4 bases and the J gene lost 0 bases, with 10 bases spanning the gap. The CDR3 DNA is TGTGCCAGCAGCCTACAAGGGGCCTCCTACGAGCAGTACTTC. Its protein product is CASSLQGASYEQYF.

The chain joins TRBV28 to TRBJ2-3, with a weak D call TRBD2 (7 bases). Trimming removed 1 base at V and 3 bases at J, with 14 bases between. The CDR3 consists of 16 residues. In germline, CDR1 is MDHEN, CDR2 SYDVKM. The CDR3 is CASSLFPGGQTDTQYF. Here the CDR3 DNA reads TGTGCCAGCAGTTTATTTCCCGGGGGGCAAACAGATACGCAGTATTTT.

The J gene is TRBJ1-5, the V gene TRBV19, with 7 bases identical to TRBD1. CDR1 LNHDA and CDR2 SQIVND come from the germline V gene (reference sequence). The V segment lost 6 bases and the J segment 2 bases; nucleotides outside the gene matches: 1. The CDR3 covers 13 residues. CDR3 region: CASRDRGNQPQHF. CDR3 nucleotide sequence: TGTGCCAGTAGAGACAGGGGCAATCAGCCCCAGCATTTT.

Only a few counts were recorded for this clone. This chain connects TRBV18 to TRBJ1-1, with D maybe TRBD1 (6 bases). This CDR3 has 16 residues. V was trimmed by 0 bases and J by 4 bases, leaving 15 bases between them. Germline V CDR1 and CDR2: KGHSH, LQKENI. The CDR3 here is CASSPPVDPRGTEAFF. In DNA, the CDR3 is TGTGCCAGCTCACCACCCGTGGACCCCAGGGGCACTGAAGCTTTCTTT.

This sequence joins TRBV4-2 and TRBJ1-4; D possibly corresponds to TRBD1 (5 bases). Germline CDR1 and CDR2: LGHNA and YNFKEQ. The germline V and J ends were trimmed by 4 bases and 8 bases, with 17 bases remaining between them. The CDR3 runs to 15 residues. CDR3 protein: CASSPGGGEEEKLFF. CDR3 coding DNA: TGTGCCAGCAGCCCGGGGGGAGGGGAAGAAGAAAAACTGTTTTTT.

V gene TRBV7-2 combines with J gene TRBJ1-3; 8 positions match TRBD1. The V and J ends lost 8 bases and 0 bases, in that order; junction bases with no gene match: 0. This CDR3 is built from 13 residues. CDR1 SGHTA and CDR2 FQGNSA come from the germline V gene. CDR3 residues: CASGQGSGNTIYF. The CDR3, as DNA: TGTGCCAGCGGACAGGGCTCTGGAAACACCATATATTTT. The variable domain in full, completed from reference TRBV7-2 and TRBJ1-3, reads GAGVSQSPSNKVTEKGKDVELRCDPISGHTALYWYRQSLGQGLEFLIYFQGNSAPDKSGLPSDRFSAERTGGSVSTLTIQRTQQEDSAVYLCASGQGSGNTIYFGEGSWLTVV.

The V call is TRBV12-3 or TRBV12-4, the J call TRBJ2-1; D is ambiguous. With 6 bases removed from V and 10 bases from J, the gap between germline ends came to 13 bases. The CDR3 totals 12 residues. The CDR3 bases are TGTGCCAGCAGCCCTACAGCTAAGGAGCAGTTCTTC. It translates to CASSPTAKEQFF.

This clone was counted once. This chain uses TRBV28 with TRBJ1-4, with D possibly being TRBD1 (5 bases). The CDR3 is 13 residues long. The germline V gene has CDR1 MDHEN and CDR2 SYDVKM. Between the trimmed V and J ends, which lost 4 bases and 10 bases, there was a span of 13 bases. CDR3 DNA: TGTGCCAGCAGTTACATCGGGGGAGGAAAACTGTTTTTT. Translation: CASSYIGGGKLFF. Supplemented by reference TRBV28 and TRBJ1-4, the full variable domain reads DVKVTQSSRYLVKRTGEKVFLECVQDMDHENMFWYRQDPGLGLRLIYFSYDVKMKEKGDIPEGYSVSREKKERFSLILESASTNQTSMYLCASSYIGGGKLFFGSGTQLSVL.

V is TRBV7-8 and J is TRBJ1-1; 8 nucleotides agree with TRBD1. The CDR3 is made up of 15 amino acids. After removal of 5 bases from V and 1 base from J, the junction contained 6 bases not matched to a gene. Germline V gene data show CDR1 as SGHVS and CDR2 as FQNEAQ. The CDR3 loop is CASSPRDRGNTEAFF. Here the CDR3 DNA reads TGTGCCAGCAGCCCTCGCGACAGGGGGAACACTGAAGCTTTCTTT.

J is TRBJ1-3 and V is TRBV2, with unresolved D. The CDR3 has 14 residues. Trimming shortened V by 6 bases and J by 2 bases, and 11 bases separated the two germline ends. The germline gives CDR1 SNHLY, CDR2 FYNNEI. The CDR3 coding sequence is TGTGCCAGCAGCCCCGCCCTACCTGGAAACACCATATATTTT. Its protein is CASSPALPGNTIYF.

The sample holds many counts of this clone. The V gene is TRBV18, the J gene TRBJ2-1; TRBD2 matches at 11 bases. Germline V gene lookup returns CDR1 KGHSH and CDR2 LQKENI. The V segment lost 3 bases and the J segment 4 bases; nucleotides outside the gene matches: 5. The CDR3 extends over 16 amino acids. The CDR3 nucleotides read TGTGCCAGCTCACCTACTCTAGCGGGGGGATACAATGAGCAGTTCTTC. It encodes CASSPTLAGGYNEQFF.

CDR3 sequence reads: CASSRNRNNYGYTF. Here the CDR3 DNA reads TGTGCCAGTAGTCGTAACAGGAACAACTATGGCTACACCTTC. The chain combines TRBV19 with TRBJ1-2; a possible D gene is TRBD1 (5 bases). Trimming shortened V by 5 bases and J by 2 bases, and 12 bases separated the two germline ends. This CDR3 comprises 14 residues. CDR1 and CDR2 (germline): LNHDA, SQIVND (reference sequence).

This clone was found many times. The chain links TRBV19 to TRBJ2-7; TRBD1 matches at 10 bases. CDR1 and CDR2 from the germline V gene are LNHDA and SQIVND (reference sequence). J was trimmed by 6 bases and V by 5 bases; bases with no gene match: 4. The CDR3 contains 13 residues. CDR3 amino acids: CASSAGQGLEQYF. In DNA, the CDR3 is TGTGCCAGTAGTGCGGGACAGGGGCTCGAGCAGTACTTC.

J is TRBJ2-3 and V is TRBV9; D may be TRBD1 (6 bases). V gave up 3 bases and J gave up 2 bases, with 13 bases separating them. Germline V gene lookup returns CDR1 SGDLS and CDR2 YYNGEE. This CDR3 comprises 15 residues. The CDR3 DNA sequence: TGTGCCAGCAGCGCGCTACAGGGAGCCACAGATACGCAGTATTTT. It codes for CASSALQGATDTQYF.

This chain joins TRBV5-1 and TRBJ1-1; D is perhaps TRBD1 (6 bases). The germline V gene has CDR1 SGHRS and CDR2 YFSETQ. Trimming cost V 0 bases and J 1 base, with 13 bases left between them. There are 16 residues in the CDR3. In DNA, the CDR3 is TGCGCCAGCAGCTTGGACGCCCGCAGGGGGAACACTGAAGCTTTCTTT. Protein: CASSLDARRGNTEAFF.

The chain employs TRBV27 and TRBJ1-2; 7 bases fit TRBD1. The CDR3 spans 19 residues. The V segment lost 3 bases and the J segment 5 bases; nucleotides outside the gene matches: 21. The germline V gene has CDR1 MNHEY and CDR2 SMNVEV (reference sequence). For the CDR3, the DNA is TGTGCCAGCAGTTTTAGCCGTGGGACAGCTGGGCTTCCCGGGTATGGCTACACCTTC. This encodes CASSFSRGTAGLPGYGYTF.

This clone was observed a few times. This chain joins TRBV19 and TRBJ1-2, with 8 bases aligning to TRBD1. V dropped 5 bases and J dropped 2; count of bases not matched to a gene: 4. The CDR3 totals 14 residues. CDR1 is LNHDA and CDR2 is SQIVND in the germline V gene (reference sequence). The CDR3, as DNA: TGTGCCAGTAGTGGACAGGGAAGGAACTATGGCTACACCTTC. Protein sequence: CASSGQGRNYGYTF.

The chain employs TRBV24-1 and TRBJ1-5; D may be TRBD1 (5 bases). This CDR3 contains 15 residues. Looked up from germline, CDR1 is KGHDR and CDR2 is SFDVKD. Trimming took 3 bases from V and 3 from J, leaving 11 bases between them. CDR3: CATSDPQELNQPQHF. In DNA form, the CDR3 reads TGTGCCACCAGTGATCCACAGGAACTCAATCAGCCCCAGCATTTT.

The chain combines TRBV9 with TRBJ1-2; weak D call: TRBD1 (5 bases). The CDR3 contains 15 residues. Germline values: CDR1 SGDLS, CDR2 YYNGEE. The germline V and J ends were trimmed by 3 bases and 8 bases, with 20 bases remaining between them. The CDR3 spells CASSASPSREWGYTF. The CDR3 region has the DNA TGTGCCAGCAGCGCGAGCCCCAGCAGGGAATGGGGCTACACCTTC.